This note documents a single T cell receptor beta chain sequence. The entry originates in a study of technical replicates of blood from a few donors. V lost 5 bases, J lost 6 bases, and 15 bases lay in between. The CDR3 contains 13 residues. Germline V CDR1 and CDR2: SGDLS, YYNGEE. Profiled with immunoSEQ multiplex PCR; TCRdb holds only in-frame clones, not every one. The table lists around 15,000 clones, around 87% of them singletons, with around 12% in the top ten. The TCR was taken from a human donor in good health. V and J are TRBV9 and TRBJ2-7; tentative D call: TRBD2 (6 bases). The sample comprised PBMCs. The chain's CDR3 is CASSTQGGVEQYF. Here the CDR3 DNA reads TGTGCCAGCAGTACCCAGGGAGGAGTCGAGCAGTACTTC.